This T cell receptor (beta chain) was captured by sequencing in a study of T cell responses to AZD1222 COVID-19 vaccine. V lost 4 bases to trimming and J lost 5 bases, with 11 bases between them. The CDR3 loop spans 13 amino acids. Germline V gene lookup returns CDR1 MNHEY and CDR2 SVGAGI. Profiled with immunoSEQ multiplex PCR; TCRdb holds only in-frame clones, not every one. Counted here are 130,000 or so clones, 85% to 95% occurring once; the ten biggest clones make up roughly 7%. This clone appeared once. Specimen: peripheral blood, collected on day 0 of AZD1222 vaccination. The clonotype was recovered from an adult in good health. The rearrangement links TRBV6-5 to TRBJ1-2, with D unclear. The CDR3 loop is CASSSDGHYGYTF. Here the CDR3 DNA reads TGTGCCAGCAGTTCGGACGGTCATTATGGCTACACCTTC.